This TCR beta chain was sequenced in a study of cytomegalovirus exposure and HLA in healthy donors. General study results and limits: Listed as cytomegalovirus-associated were 164 TCR beta chains.

As to this clone: Antigen: not known.

The CDR3 covers 16 residues. CDR1 is SGHAT, CDR2 FQNNGV, per germline. Trimming stripped 0 bases from V and 0 bases from J, with 10 bases between. The assay was immunoSEQ multiplex PCR, and TCRdb's table has in-frame clones only and misses some. The sample contains 150,000 to 180,000 clones, roughly 84% of which appear only once. The chain combines TRBV11-2 with TRBJ2-3; D is unclear. The TCR sequence derives from a human donor in good health. The specimen sequenced was PBMCs. CDR3 amino acids: CASSLDHSRSTDTQYF. The CDR3 coding sequence is TGTGCCAGCAGCTTAGATCATAGCAGAAGCACAGATACGCAGTATTTT.